This TCR beta chain was sequenced in a study of T-cell memory formation after mild COVID-19. As concerns this clonotype: Its cognate antigen is unknown.

One entry per CDR3 protein results from TCRdb running MiXCR on the 5' RACE reads. The profile shows approximately 290,000 distinct CDR3 sequences, less than 20% of them singletons. The CDR3 covers 13 residues. J lost 4 bases, V lost 8 bases, and 1 base had no gene match. Germline CDR1 is SNHLY and CDR2 is FYNNEI. Study-level points and caveats: Among CD4+ contracting clones, most were CM and EM, and CD8+ ones EMRA.

The chain uses TRBV2 and TRBJ2-2; 10 bases agree with TRBD2. The clonotype originates from a man aged 18 to 29 who had mild COVID-19 (a few samples of this study predate the infection). Cell type and time point are not known. Sequencing used PBMCs or a T cell subset sorted from them (not recorded which). CDR3 in amino acids: CASGTSATGELFF. CDR3 in DNA: TGTGCCAGCGGGACTAGCGCCACCGGGGAGCTGTTTTTT.